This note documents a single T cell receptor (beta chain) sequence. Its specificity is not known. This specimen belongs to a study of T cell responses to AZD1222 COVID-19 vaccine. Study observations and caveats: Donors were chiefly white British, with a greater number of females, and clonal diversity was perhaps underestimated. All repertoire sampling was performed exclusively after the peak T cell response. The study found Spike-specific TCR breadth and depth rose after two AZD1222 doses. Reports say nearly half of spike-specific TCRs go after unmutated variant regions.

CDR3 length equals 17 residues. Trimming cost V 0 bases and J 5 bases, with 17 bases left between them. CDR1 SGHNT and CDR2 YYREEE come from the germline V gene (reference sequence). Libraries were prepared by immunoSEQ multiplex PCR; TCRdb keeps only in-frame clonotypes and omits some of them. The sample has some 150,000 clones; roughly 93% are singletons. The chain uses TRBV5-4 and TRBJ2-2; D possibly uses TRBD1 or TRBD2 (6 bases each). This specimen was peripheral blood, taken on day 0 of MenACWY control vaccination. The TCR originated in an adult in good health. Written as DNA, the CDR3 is TGTGCCAGCAGCTTGGGTTCGTGGAGGGGGAGAACCGGGGAGCTGTTTTTT. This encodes CASSLGSWRGRTGELFF.